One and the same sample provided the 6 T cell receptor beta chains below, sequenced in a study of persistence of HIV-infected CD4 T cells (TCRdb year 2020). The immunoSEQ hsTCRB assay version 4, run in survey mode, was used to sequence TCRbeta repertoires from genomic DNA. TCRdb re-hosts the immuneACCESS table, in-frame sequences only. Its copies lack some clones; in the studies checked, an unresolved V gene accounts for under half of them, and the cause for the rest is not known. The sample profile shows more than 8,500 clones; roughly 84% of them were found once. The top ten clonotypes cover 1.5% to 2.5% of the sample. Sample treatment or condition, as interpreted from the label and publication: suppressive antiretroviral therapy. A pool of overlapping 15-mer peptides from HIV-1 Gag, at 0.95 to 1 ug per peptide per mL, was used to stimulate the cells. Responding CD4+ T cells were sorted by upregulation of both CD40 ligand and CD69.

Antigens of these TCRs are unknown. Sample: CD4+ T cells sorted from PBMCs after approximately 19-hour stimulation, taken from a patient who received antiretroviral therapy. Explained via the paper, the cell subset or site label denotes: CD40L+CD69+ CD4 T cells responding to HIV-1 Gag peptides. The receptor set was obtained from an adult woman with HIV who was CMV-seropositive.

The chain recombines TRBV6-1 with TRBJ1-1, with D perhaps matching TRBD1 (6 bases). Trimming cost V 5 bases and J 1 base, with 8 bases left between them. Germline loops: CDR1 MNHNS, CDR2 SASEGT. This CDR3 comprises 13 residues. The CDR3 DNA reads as TGTGCCAGCAGTTCGACAGGGAACACTGAAGCTTTCTTT. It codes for CASSSTGNTEAFF.

CDR3 region: CASSPRKQGSNNEQFF. In DNA, the CDR3 is TGTGCCAGCTCACCACGGAAGCAGGGAAGCAACAATGAGCAGTTCTTC. V gene TRBV18 combines with J gene TRBJ2-1, with D possibly being TRBD1 (5 bases). Germline-derived CDR1 and CDR2 are KGHSH and LQKENI. The CDR3 has 16 residues. Deletions cut 1 base from V and 5 bases from J, with 15 bases between.

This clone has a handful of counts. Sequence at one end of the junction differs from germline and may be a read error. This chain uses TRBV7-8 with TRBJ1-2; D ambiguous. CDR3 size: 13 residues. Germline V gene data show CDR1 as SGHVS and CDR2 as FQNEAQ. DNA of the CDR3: TGTGCCAGCAGCCTAGCGACAAACTATGGCTACACCTTC. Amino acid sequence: CASSLATNYGYTF.

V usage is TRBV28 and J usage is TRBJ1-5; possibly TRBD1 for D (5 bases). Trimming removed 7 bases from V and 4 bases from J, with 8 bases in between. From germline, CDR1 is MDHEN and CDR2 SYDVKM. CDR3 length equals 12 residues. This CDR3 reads CASNSGNQPQHF. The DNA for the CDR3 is TGTGCCAGCAATTCAGGGAATCAGCCCCAGCATTTT.

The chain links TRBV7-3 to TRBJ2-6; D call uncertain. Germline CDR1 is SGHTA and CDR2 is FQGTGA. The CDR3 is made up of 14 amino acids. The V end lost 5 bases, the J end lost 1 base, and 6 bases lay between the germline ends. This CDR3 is CASSLTSGANVLTF. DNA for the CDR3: TGTGCCAGCAGCCTCACGTCTGGGGCCAACGTCCTGACTTTC. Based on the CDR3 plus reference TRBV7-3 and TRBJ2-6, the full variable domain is GAGVSQTPSNKVTEKGKYVELRCDPISGHTALYWYRQSLGQGPEFLIYFQGTGAADDSGLPNDRFFAVRPEGSVSTLKIQRTERGDSAVYLCASSLTSGANVLTFGAGSRLTVL.

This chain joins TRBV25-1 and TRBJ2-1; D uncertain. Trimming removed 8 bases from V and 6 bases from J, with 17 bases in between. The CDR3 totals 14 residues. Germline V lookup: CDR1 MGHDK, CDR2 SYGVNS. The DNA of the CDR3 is TGTGCCAGCCAGATTGATCAGGTACTCAATGAGCAGTTCTTC. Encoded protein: CASQIDQVLNEQFF.